The present T cell receptor beta chain was sequenced within a study of STAT5B mutations in CD4+ large granular lymphocyte leukemia. Produced via immunoSEQ multiplex PCR; TCRdb's table is partial and in-frame only. The sample lists about 32,000 clones; roughly 78% were seen once. CDR1 and CDR2 (germline): SNHLY, FYNNEI. The CDR3 totals 14 residues. V was shortened by 3 bases and J by 2 bases, with 11 bases between the two germline ends. The specimen sequenced was CD4+ T cells from blood buffy coats. The sequence came from a human donor in good health. The J gene is TRBJ2-7, the V gene TRBV2; D unresolved. For the CDR3, the DNA is TGTGCCAGCAGTGACTCGGGCAGAACCTACGAGCAGTACTTC. It translates to CASSDSGRTYEQYF.